These 20 T cell receptor beta chains came from one sample sequenced in a study of beta chain features in type 1 diabetes. General observations from the study: TCRB CDR3s from Type 1 diabetes patients were moderately but significantly shorter in all four CD4+ subsets.

These receptors' antigens are unknown. The authors reverse transcribed all of the isolated RNA, so sequencing captured expressed TCRB transcripts. The table came from immunoSEQ multiplex PCR; TCRdb's copy has only in-frame clones and leaves some out. The sample comprises around 150,000 clones, about a tenth of which are singletons, and approximately 0.5% rests with the top ten. The specimen sequenced was central memory CD4+ T cells from blood. The receptors here all came from a man aged 30-40 years with type 1 diabetes.

V gene TRBV7-2 combines with J gene TRBJ2-3; TRBD2 aligns across 12 bases. The CDR3 sequence is 16 residues long. Germline-derived CDR1 and CDR2 are SGHTA and FQGNSA. V lost 5 bases, J lost 4 bases, and 7 bases stayed unmatched. The CDR3: CASSPRLAGASDTQYF. CDR3 in DNA: TGTGCCAGCAGCCCACGACTAGCGGGAGCCTCAGATACGCAGTATTTT.

The J gene is TRBJ2-7, the V gene TRBV27; 7 bases are a match to TRBD1. J lost 3 bases, V lost 4 bases, and 12 bases had no gene match. This CDR3 is built from 16 residues. Per germline, CDR1 MNHEY and CDR2 SMNVEV (reference sequence). DNA for the CDR3: TGTGCCAGCAGTTCCAAGGGGGCGACAGGGTTCTACGAGCAGTACTTC. It is translated as CASSSKGATGFYEQYF.

The chain recombines TRBV5-4 with TRBJ2-4, with 10 bases matching TRBD1. Germline V gives CDR1 SGHNT, CDR2 YYREEE (reference sequence). This CDR3 has 13 residues. Trimming took 10 bases from V and 3 from J; bases not matched to a gene: 4. CDR3 protein: CAGGTGDKNIQYF. DNA of the CDR3: TGTGCCGGCGGGACAGGGGACAAAAACATTCAGTACTTC.

A few counts support this clone. The gene calls are TRBV4-1 and TRBJ1-5, with TRBD1 matching over 12 bases. V shed 4 bases, J shed 0 bases, and the junction held 7 bases outside the gene matches. The CDR3 contains 18 residues. Per the germline V gene, CDR1 is MGHRA and CDR2 is YSYEKL. The DNA of the CDR3 is TGCGCCAGCAGCCTAAGTGGGACAGGGGGCCATAGCAATCAGCCCCAGCATTTT. Translation: CASSLSGTGGHSNQPQHF.

This clone was counted between two and nine times. The chain links TRBV6-5 to TRBJ2-1; TRBD2 matches at 9 bases. Germline CDR1 MNHEY, CDR2 SVGAGI. With V trimmed by 5 bases and J by 5 bases, 4 bases remained unmatched. There are 14 residues in the CDR3. In DNA, the CDR3 is TGTGCCAGCAGTGCGGGACTAGCTAACAATGAGCAGTTCTTC. Residues: CASSAGLANNEQFF.

The chain is built from TRBV27 and TRBJ1-5, with 10 bases matching TRBD1. The CDR3 sequence is 17 residues long. Germline trimming cut 2 bases from V and 5 bases from J; bases unmatched to any gene: 9. The germline V gene has CDR1 MNHEY and CDR2 SMNVEV (reference sequence). CDR3 region: CASSLGTRTGGHQPQHF. The CDR3 DNA sequence: TGTGCCAGCAGTTTAGGCACTCGGACAGGGGGTCATCAGCCCCAGCATTTT.

This clone has a handful of counts. V and J are TRBV2 and TRBJ2-3; D is undetermined. CDR3 length: 13 amino acids. V was trimmed by 4 bases and J by 0 bases, leaving 5 bases between them. Germline V gene data show CDR1 as SNHLY and CDR2 as FYNNEI. The CDR3 DNA sequence: TGTGCCAGCAGTGTATATAGCACAGATACGCAGTATTTT. The encoded protein is CASSVYSTDTQYF.

This chain joins TRBV28 and TRBJ2-6; TRBD1 aligns across 9 bases. CDR1 and CDR2 (germline): MDHEN, SYDVKM. The V and J ends lost 6 bases and 1 base, in that order; junction bases with no gene match: 1. The CDR3 sequence is 15 residues long. CDR3 region: CASRGTGSGANVLTF. CDR3 nucleotides: TGTGCCAGCAGGGGGACAGGGTCTGGGGCCAACGTCCTGACTTTC.

The chain is built from TRBV7-6 and TRBJ2-3, with 7 nucleotides matching TRBD1. The V gene end was trimmed by 2 bases and the J gene end by 1 base; junction bases not matched to a gene: 3. Germline CDR1 is SGHVS and CDR2 is FNYEAQ. The length of the CDR3 is 15 residues. The CDR3 DNA is TGTGCCAGCAGCTTACAAACAGGGGGCACAGATACGCAGTATTTT. Protein: CASSLQTGGTDTQYF.

This clone was detected only a few times. This chain connects TRBV7-3 to TRBJ2-3; 9 bases agree with TRBD2. After removal of 0 bases from V and 6 bases from J, the junction contained 4 bases not matched to a gene. This CDR3 comprises 15 residues. Germline V gene lookup returns CDR1 SGHTA and CDR2 FQGTGA. This chain's CDR3 is CASSLTSGSYDTQYF. The DNA for the CDR3 is TGTGCCAGCAGCTTAACTAGCGGGAGTTACGATACGCAGTATTTT.

The chain is built from TRBV30 and TRBJ2-7, with 12 bases aligning to TRBD2. The CDR3 covers 15 residues. The germline V gene has CDR1 GTSNPN and CDR2 SVGIG (reference sequence). The V and J ends lost 5 bases and 2 bases, in that order; junction bases with no gene match: 7. CDR3 bases: TGTGCCTGGGGACTAGCGGGACCCGTACCCTACGAGCAGTACTTC. It codes for CAWGLAGPVPYEQYF.

This chain's CDR3 is CASSLVRGSNQPQHF. The CDR3 DNA follows: TGTGCCAGCAGCTTAGTCAGGGGAAGCAATCAGCCCCAGCATTTT. V and J are TRBV11-2 and TRBJ1-5, with D possibly being TRBD1 (6 bases). CDR1 is SGHAT, CDR2 FQNNGV, per germline. This CDR3 is built from 15 residues. V lost 1 base to trimming and J lost 1 base, with 8 bases between them.

V is TRBV7-2 and J is TRBJ2-7; D not certain. This CDR3 comprises 12 residues. Per germline, CDR1 SGHTA and CDR2 FQGNSA. V shed 5 bases and J shed 2 bases, with 7 bases lying between them. The CDR3 here is CASSVVTYEQYF. As DNA, the CDR3 is TGTGCCAGCAGCGTCGTTACCTACGAGCAGTACTTC.

This clone has more than one count but fewer than ten. The V call is TRBV6-1, the J call TRBJ2-1; TRBD2 aligns across 10 bases. This CDR3 contains 16 residues. V was clipped by 3 bases and J by 7 bases; unmatched bases: 9. The V gene's germline CDR1 is MNHNS and CDR2 SASEGT. The CDR3, as DNA: TGTGCCAGCAGTGAGCTACCTAGCGGGAGTATGAATGAGCAGTTCTTC. Translation gives CASSELPSGSMNEQFF.

CDR3 protein: CSCRSAGEQYF. Written as DNA, the CDR3 is TGCAGCTGCCGATCGGCGGGGGAGCAGTACTTC. This chain joins TRBV29-1 and TRBJ2-7; a possible D gene is TRBD2 (6 bases). Germline CDR1 SQVTM, CDR2 ANQGSEA. Trimming pared 8 bases from V and 7 bases from J, leaving 15 bases between. This CDR3 is 11 amino acids long.

The chain links TRBV5-1 to TRBJ2-2; 9 bases are a match to TRBD1. V lost 4 bases, J lost 3 bases, and 4 bases stayed unmatched. Germline assignment: CDR1 SGHRS and CDR2 YFSETQ. This CDR3 is 15 amino acids long. The CDR3 reads CASSPGQGDTGELFF. The CDR3, as DNA: TGCGCCAGCAGCCCGGGACAGGGAGACACCGGGGAGCTGTTTTTT. The variable domain in full, completed from reference TRBV5-1 and TRBJ2-2, reads KAGVTQTPRYLIKTRGQQVTLSCSPISGHRSVSWYQQTPGQGLQFLFEYFSETQRNKGNFPGRFSGRQFSNSRSEMNVSTLELGDSALYLCASSPGQGDTGELFFGEGSRLTVL.

This clone turned up a few times. Mismatch with germline at one junction end may stem from a read error. The CDR3 DNA is TGTGCTAGCAGCTTCCGGGACTTGGGCACAGATACGCAGTATTTT. Translated, it gives CASSFRDLGTDTQYF. The V and J genes are TRBV7-7 and TRBJ2-3; weak D call: TRBD2 (6 bases). Germline V CDR1 and CDR2: SSHAT, FNYEAQ (reference sequence). The CDR3 sequence is 15 residues long.

This clone was seen a handful of times. This sequence joins TRBV7-3 and TRBJ2-6; TRBD1 matches 9 bases. From germline, CDR1 is SGHTA and CDR2 FQGTGA. With 3 bases clipped from V and 4 bases from J, the junction kept 10 bases outside the gene matches. CDR3 length: 18 amino acids. DNA of the CDR3: TGTGCCAGCAGCTTGGGACAGGGAGGTGCGGCGGGGGCCAACGTCCTGACTTTC. Translating gives CASSLGQGGAAGANVLTF.

Here the CDR3 reads CASSQITSGRSYEQYF. DNA of the CDR3: TGTGCCAGCTCCCAAATCACTAGCGGGAGGTCCTACGAGCAGTACTTC. V is TRBV18 and J is TRBJ2-7; 12 positions agree with TRBD2. V shed 6 bases, J shed 1 base, and the junction held 7 bases outside the gene matches. Looked up from germline, CDR1 is KGHSH and CDR2 is LQKENI. The CDR3 is made up of 16 amino acids.

This clone was counted between two and nine times. The chain is built from TRBV4-2 and TRBJ2-7; 8 bases are shared with TRBD1. The CDR3 is made up of 15 amino acids. Germline loops: CDR1 LGHNA, CDR2 YNFKEQ. After removal of 6 bases from V and 2 bases from J, the junction contained 9 bases not matched to a gene. The CDR3 DNA sequence: TGTGCCAGCAGTCTGAATTGGGACAGGCCCTACGAGCAGTACTTC. As protein: CASSLNWDRPYEQYF.